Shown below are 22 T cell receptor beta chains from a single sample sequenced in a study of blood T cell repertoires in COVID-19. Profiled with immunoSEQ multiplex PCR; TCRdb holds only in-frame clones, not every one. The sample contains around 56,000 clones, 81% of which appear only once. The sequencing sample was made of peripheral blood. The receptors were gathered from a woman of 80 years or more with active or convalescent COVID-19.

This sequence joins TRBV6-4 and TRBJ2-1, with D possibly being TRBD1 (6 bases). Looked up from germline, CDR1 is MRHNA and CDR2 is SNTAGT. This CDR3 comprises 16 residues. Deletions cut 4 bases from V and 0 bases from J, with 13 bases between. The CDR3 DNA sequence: TGTGCCAGCAGTGTGTCAGGGGCCAGCTCCTACAATGAGCAGTTCTTC. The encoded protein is CASSVSGASSYNEQFF.

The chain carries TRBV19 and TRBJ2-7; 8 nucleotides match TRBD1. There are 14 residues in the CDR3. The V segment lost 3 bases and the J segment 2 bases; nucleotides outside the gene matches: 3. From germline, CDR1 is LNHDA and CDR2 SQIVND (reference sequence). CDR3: CASSMGTGTYEQYF. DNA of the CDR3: TGTGCCAGTAGTATGGGGACAGGAACCTACGAGCAGTACTTC.

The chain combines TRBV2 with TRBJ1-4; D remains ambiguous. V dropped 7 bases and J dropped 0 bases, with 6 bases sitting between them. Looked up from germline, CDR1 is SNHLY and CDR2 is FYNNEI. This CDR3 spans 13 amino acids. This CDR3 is CASNRATNEKLFF. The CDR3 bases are TGTGCCAGCAACCGAGCAACTAATGAAAAACTGTTTTTT.

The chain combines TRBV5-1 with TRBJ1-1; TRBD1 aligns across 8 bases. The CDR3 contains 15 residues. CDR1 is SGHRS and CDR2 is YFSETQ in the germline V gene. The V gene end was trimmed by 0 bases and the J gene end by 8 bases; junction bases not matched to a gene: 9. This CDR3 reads CASSLVQGASAEAFF. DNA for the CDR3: TGCGCCAGCAGCTTGGTCCAGGGGGCAAGTGCCGAAGCTTTCTTT.

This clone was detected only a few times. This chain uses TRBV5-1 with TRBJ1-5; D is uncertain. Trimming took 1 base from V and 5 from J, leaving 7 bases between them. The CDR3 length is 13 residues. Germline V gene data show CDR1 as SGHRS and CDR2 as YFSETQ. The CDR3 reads CASSLYGDQPQHF. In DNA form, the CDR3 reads TGCGCCAGCAGCTTGTACGGGGATCAGCCCCAGCATTTT.

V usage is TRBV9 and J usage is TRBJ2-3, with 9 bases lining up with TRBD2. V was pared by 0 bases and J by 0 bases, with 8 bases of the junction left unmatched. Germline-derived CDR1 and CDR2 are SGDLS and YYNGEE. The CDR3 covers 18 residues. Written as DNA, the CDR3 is TGTGCCAGCAGCGTAGGCCCTAGCGGGGCGACTAGCACAGATACGCAGTATTTT. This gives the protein CASSVGPSGATSTDTQYF.

The CDR3 sequence is CASFTGFSGNTIYF. For the CDR3, the DNA is TGTGCCAGCTTTACAGGTTTCTCTGGAAACACCATATATTTT. The chain employs TRBV28 and TRBJ1-3; weak D call: TRBD1 (5 bases). CDR1 and CDR2 from the germline V gene are MDHEN and SYDVKM. The length of the CDR3 is 14 residues. V was shortened by 8 bases and J by 0 bases, with 11 bases between the two germline ends.

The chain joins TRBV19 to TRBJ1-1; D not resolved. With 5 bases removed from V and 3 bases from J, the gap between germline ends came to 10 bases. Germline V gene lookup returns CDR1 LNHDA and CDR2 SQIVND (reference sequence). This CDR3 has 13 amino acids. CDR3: CASSFGSYTEAFF. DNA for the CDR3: TGTGCCAGTAGTTTCGGTTCGTACACTGAAGCTTTCTTT.

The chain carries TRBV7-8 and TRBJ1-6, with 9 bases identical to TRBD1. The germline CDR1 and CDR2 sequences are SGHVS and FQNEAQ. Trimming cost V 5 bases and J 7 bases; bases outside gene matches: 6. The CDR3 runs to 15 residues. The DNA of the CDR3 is TGTGCCAGCAGCCTCGGGACAGGGCCGAATTCACCCCTCCACTTT. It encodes CASSLGTGPNSPLHF.

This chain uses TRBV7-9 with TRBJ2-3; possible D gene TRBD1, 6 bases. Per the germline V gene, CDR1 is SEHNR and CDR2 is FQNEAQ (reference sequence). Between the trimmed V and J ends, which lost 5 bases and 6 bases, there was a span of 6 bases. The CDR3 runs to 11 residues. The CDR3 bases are TGTGCCAGCAGCACAGGGGATACGCAGTATTTT. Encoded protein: CASSTGDTQYF.

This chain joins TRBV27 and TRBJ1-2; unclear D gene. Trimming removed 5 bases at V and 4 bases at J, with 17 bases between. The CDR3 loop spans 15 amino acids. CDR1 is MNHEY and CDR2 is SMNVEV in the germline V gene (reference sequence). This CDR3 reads CASSLVEGATYGYTF. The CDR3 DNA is TGTGCCAGCAGTCTCGTTGAGGGCGCTACCTATGGCTACACCTTC.

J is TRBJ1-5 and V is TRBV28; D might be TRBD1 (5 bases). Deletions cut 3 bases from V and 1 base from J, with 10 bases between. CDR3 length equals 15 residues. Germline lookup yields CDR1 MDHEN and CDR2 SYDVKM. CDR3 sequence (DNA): TGTGCCAGCAGTTTTCCCAGGGTAAGCAATCAGCCCCAGCATTTT. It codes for CASSFPRVSNQPQHF.

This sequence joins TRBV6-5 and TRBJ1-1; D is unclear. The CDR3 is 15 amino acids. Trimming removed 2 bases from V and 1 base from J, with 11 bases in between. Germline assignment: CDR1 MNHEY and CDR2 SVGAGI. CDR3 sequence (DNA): TGTGCCAGCAGTTACGTTAGCGGCGGGAACACTGAAGCTTTCTTT. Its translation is CASSYVSGGNTEAFF.

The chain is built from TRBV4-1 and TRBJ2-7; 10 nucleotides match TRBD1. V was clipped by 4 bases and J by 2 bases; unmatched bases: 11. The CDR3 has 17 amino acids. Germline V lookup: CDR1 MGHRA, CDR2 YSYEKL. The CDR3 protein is CASSLQTGGSSTYEQYF. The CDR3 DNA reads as TGCGCCAGCAGCCTTCAGACAGGGGGCTCATCAACCTACGAGCAGTACTTC.

The DNA of the CDR3 is TGTGCTAGTGGTGCATCCGCGGGGTTGGGCAATCAGCCCCAGCATTTT. It codes for CASGASAGLGNQPQHF. The gene calls are TRBV12-5 and TRBJ1-5; D not resolved. The germline CDR1 and CDR2 sequences are LGHNT and FRNRAP. CDR3 length: 16 residues. V was shortened by 5 bases and J by 2 bases, with 16 bases between the two germline ends.

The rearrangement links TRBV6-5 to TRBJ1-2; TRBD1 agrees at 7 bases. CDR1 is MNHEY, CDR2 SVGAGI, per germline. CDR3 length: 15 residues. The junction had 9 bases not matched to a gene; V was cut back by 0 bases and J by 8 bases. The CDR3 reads CASSYSTGPEEGYTF. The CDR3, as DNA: TGTGCCAGCAGTTACTCGACAGGGCCTGAGGAGGGCTACACCTTC.

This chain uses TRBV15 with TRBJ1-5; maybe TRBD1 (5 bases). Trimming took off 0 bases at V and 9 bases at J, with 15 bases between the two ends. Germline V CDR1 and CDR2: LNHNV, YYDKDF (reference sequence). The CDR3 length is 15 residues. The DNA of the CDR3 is TGTGCCACCAGCAGAGAGGGGGGAGGGGTAAGGCCCCAGCATTTT. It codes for CATSREGGGVRPQHF.

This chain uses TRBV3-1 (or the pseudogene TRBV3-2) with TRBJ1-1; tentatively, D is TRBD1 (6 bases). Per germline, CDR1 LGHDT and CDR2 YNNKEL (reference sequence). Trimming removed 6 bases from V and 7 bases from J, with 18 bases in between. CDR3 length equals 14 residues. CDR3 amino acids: CASRSIRGAGEAFF. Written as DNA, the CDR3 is TGTGCCAGCAGATCAATCAGGGGCGCAGGTGAAGCTTTCTTT.

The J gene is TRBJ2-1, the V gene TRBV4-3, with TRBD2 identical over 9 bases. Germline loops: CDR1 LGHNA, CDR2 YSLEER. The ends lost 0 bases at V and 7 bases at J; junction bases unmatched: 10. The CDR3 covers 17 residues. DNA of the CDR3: TGCGCCAGCAGCCAAGATACAGGCGGGGGGGCGAGGAATGAGCAGTTCTTC. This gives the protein CASSQDTGGGARNEQFF.

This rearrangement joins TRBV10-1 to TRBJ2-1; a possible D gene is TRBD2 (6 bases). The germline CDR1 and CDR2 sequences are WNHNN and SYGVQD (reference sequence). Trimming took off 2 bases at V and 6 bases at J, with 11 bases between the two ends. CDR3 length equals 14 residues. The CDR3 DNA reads TGCGCCAGCAGTGAGGGGCCAGCGGGCAATGAGCAGTTCTTC. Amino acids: CASSEGPAGNEQFF.

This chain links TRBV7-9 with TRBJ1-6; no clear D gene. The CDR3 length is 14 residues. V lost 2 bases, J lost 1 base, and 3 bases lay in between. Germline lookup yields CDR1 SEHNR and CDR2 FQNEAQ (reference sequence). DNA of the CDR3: TGTGCCAGCAGCTTACCTTCCTATAATTCACCCCTCCACTTT. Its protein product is CASSLPSYNSPLHF.

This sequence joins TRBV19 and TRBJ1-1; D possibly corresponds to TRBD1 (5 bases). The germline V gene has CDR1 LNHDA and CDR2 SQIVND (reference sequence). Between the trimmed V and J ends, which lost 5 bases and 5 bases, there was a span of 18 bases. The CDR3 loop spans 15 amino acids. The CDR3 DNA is TGTGCCAGTAGTTTTTCTGCAGGGTATGGAACTGAAGCTTTCTTT. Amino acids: CASSFSAGYGTEAFF.